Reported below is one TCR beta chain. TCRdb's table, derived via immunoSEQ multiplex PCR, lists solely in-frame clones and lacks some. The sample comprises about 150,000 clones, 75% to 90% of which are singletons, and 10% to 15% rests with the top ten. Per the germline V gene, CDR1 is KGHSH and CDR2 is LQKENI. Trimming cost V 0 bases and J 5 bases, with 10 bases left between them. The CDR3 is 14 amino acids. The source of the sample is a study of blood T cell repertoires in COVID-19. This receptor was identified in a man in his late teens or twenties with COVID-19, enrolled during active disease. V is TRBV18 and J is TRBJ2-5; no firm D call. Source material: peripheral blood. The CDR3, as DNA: TGTGCCAGCTCACCACCGGTGTTTCAGGAGACCCAGTACTTC. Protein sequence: CASSPPVFQETQYF.